This T cell receptor beta chain was sequenced for a study of blood T cells in healthy people across ages. This clonotype has a count of ten or more. Antigen unknown. General study results and limits: It was not known whether donors were CMV positive (a possible confounder of expanded clonotype changes).

The use of a sample-barcoded 5' primer and a J-beta primer mix characterized a second PCR of roughly 6 to 11 cycles. A tag from a template-switch adaptor with 12 random nucleotides marked each cDNA molecule. One entry per CDR3 protein results from TCRdb running MiXCR on the 5' RACE reads. The sample contains hundreds of thousands of distinct CDR3 sequences, about 30% of which appear only once. The TCR sequence derives from a woman of 80 years or more in good health. Sequencing input: blood.

CDR3 in amino acids: CASSTPLAGQETQYF. The CDR3 DNA is TGTGCCAGCAGCACACCACTAGCGGGCCAAGAGACCCAGTACTTC. The rearrangement joins TRBV7-2 to TRBJ2-5, with 9 bases aligning to TRBD2. The V and J ends lost 5 bases and 1 base, in that order; junction bases with no gene match: 5. This CDR3 is 15 amino acids long. Germline V gives CDR1 SGHTA, CDR2 FQGNSA.